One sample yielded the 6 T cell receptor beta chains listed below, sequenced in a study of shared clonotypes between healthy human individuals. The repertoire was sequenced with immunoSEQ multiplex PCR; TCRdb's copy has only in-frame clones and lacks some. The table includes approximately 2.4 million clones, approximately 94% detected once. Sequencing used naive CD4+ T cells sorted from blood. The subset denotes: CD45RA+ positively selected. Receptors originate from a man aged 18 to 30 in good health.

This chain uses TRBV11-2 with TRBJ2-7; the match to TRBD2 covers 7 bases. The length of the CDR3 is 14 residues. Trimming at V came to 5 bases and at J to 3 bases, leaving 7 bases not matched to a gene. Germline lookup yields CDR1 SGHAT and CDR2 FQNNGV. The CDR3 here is CASSPTSARYEQYF. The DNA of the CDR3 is TGTGCCAGCAGCCCAACTAGCGCACGCTACGAGCAGTACTTC.

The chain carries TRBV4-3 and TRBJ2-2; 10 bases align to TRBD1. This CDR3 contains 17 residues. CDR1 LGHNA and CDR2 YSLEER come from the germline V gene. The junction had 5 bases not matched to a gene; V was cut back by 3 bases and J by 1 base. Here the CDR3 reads CASSQTGGGRNTGELFF. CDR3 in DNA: TGCGCCAGCAGCCAGACAGGGGGCGGTCGGAACACCGGGGAGCTGTTTTTT.

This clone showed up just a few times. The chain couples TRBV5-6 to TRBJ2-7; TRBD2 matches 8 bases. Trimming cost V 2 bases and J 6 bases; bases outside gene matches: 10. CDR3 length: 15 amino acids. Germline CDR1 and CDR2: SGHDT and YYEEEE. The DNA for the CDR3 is TGTGCCAGCAGCTTCTCTAGCGGGCGCGAGGGCGAGCAGTACTTC. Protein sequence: CASSFSSGREGEQYF.

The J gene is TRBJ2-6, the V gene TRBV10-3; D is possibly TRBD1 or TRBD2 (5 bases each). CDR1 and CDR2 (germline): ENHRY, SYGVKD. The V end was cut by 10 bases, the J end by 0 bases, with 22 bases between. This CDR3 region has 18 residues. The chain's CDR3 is CATVYEGPLRSGANVLTF. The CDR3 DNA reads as TGTGCCACCGTGTACGAGGGACCACTACGCTCTGGGGCCAACGTCCTGACTTTC.

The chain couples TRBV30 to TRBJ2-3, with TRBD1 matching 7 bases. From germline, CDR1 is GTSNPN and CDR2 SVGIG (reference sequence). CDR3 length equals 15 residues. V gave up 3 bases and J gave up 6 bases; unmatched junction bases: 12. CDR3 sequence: CAWSLTGAVMDTQYF. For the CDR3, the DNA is TGTGCCTGGAGCCTCACAGGGGCGGTAATGGATACGCAGTATTTT. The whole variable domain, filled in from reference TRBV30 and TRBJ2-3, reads SQTIHQWPATLVQPVGSPLSLECTVEGTSNPNLYWYRQAAGRGLQLLFYSVGIGQISSEVPQNLSASRPQDRQFILSSKKLLLSDSGFYLCAWSLTGAVMDTQYFGPGTRLTVL.

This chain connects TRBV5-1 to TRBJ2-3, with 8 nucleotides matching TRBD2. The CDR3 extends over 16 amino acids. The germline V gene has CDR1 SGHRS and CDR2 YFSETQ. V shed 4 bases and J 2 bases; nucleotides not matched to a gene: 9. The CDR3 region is CASSAPLAGLTDTQYF. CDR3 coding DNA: TGCGCCAGCAGCGCTCCATTAGCGGGACTCACAGATACGCAGTATTTT.